What follows are 11 T cell receptor beta chains derived from one specimen sequenced in a study of cytomegalovirus exposure and HLA in healthy donors. PCR employed 60 Vbeta and 13 Jbeta primers. Sequencing was performed with immunoSEQ multiplex PCR; in TCRdb, only in-frame clones are kept and a portion is missing. Recorded for this sample: around 70,000 clones. Material for sequencing was PBMCs. These receptors were taken from a female donor in good health and CMV-seropositive.

This rearrangement joins TRBV7-9 to TRBJ1-6; 9 positions match TRBD1. The CDR3 covers 17 residues. Germline CDR1 and CDR2: SEHNR and FQNEAQ (reference sequence). Unmatched junction bases numbered 9, after V lost 5 bases and J lost 4 bases. The CDR3 DNA is TGTGCCAGCAGCGTGACAGGGGGGAACCTTTATAATTCACCCCTCCACTTT. It codes for CASSVTGGNLYNSPLHF.

On this clone: The same CDR3 also results from other DNA sequences found in this sample. This chain connects TRBV5-1 to TRBJ2-2; D uncertain. Trimming removed 0 bases at V and 2 bases at J, with 8 bases between. Germline-derived CDR1 and CDR2 are SGHRS and YFSETQ. This CDR3 is 15 amino acids long. For the CDR3, the DNA is TGCGCCAGCAGCTTGGGACATAGAAACACCGGGGAGCTGTTTTTT. Its protein is CASSLGHRNTGELFF.

The chain couples TRBV4-1 to TRBJ1-4; D uncertain. The V gene's germline CDR1 is MGHRA and CDR2 YSYEKL. The CDR3 extends over 15 amino acids. Trimming pared 1 base from V and 5 bases from J, leaving 11 bases between. In DNA form, the CDR3 reads TGCGCCAGCAGCCAAGGGGAGACAAACAATGAAAAACTGTTTTTT. Its translation is CASSQGETNNEKLFF.

The chain uses TRBV20-1 and TRBJ1-1, with D tentatively TRBD1 (5 bases). This CDR3 region has 11 residues. The germline CDR1 and CDR2 sequences are DFQATT and SNEGSKA (reference sequence). The CDR3 coding sequence is TGCGCGAACCCAGGGTCCACTGAAGCTTTCTTT. Translation gives CANPGSTEAFF.

The genes are TRBV18 and TRBJ1-1; no clear D. This CDR3 has 14 residues. Germline assignment: CDR1 KGHSH and CDR2 LQKENI. The V gene lost 1 base and the J gene lost 8 bases, with 14 bases spanning the gap. The CDR3: CASSPLMAGEEAFF. In DNA, the CDR3 is TGTGCCAGCTCACCACTGATGGCGGGTGAGGAAGCTTTCTTT. Full variable domain (missing parts from reference TRBV18 and TRBJ1-1): NAGVMQNPRHLVRRRGQEARLRCSPMKGHSHVYWYRQLPEEGLKFMVYLQKENIIDESGMPKERFSAEFPKEGPSILRIQQVVRGDSAAYFCASSPLMAGEEAFFGQGTRLTVV.

The rearrangement links TRBV5-1 to TRBJ2-6; no reliable D call. This CDR3 contains 14 residues. Trimming pared 3 bases from V and 0 bases from J, leaving 4 bases between. The germline CDR1 and CDR2 sequences are SGHRS and YFSETQ. The CDR3 DNA is TGCGCCAGCAGCTCCGGCTCTGGGGCCAACGTCCTGACTTTC. Encoded protein: CASSSGSGANVLTF.

The rearrangement links TRBV28 to TRBJ1-2, with D uncertain. Germline CDR1 reads MDHEN; CDR2 reads SYDVKM. The CDR3 loop spans 13 amino acids. Trimming shortened V by 5 bases and J by 3 bases, and 10 bases separated the two germline ends. Written as DNA, the CDR3 is TGTGCCAGCAGTCCGAGCCTCTACTATGGCTACACCTTC. Encoded protein: CASSPSLYYGYTF.

The rearrangement joins TRBV27 to TRBJ1-2; D ambiguous. Germline V gene sequence: CDR1 MNHEY, CDR2 SMNVEV (reference sequence). The CDR3 has 15 amino acids. V was clipped by 5 bases and J by 0 bases, with 13 bases between them. The CDR3 sequence: CASSANSLANYGYTF. The CDR3 region has the DNA TGTGCCAGCAGTGCTAACAGTTTAGCTAACTATGGCTACACCTTC.

The V gene is TRBV7-8, the J gene TRBJ2-6; no definite D call. The CDR3 consists of 15 residues. Between the trimmed V and J ends, which lost 5 bases and 0 bases, there was a span of 8 bases. Germline V CDR1 and CDR2: SGHVS, FQNEAQ. DNA for the CDR3: TGTGCCAGCAGCCCTAGGATCTCTGGGGCCAACGTCCTGACTTTC. Translated, it gives CASSPRISGANVLTF.

The CDR3 region is CASSYLQGRGREEQYF. The CDR3 nucleotides are TGTGCCAGCAGTTACTTGCAAGGCAGGGGGCGCGAAGAGCAGTACTTC. The rearrangement joins TRBV6-5 to TRBJ2-7; 8 bases agree with TRBD1. Trimming removed 1 base from V and 7 bases from J; junction bases left unmatched: 12. Germline V gives CDR1 MNHEY, CDR2 SVGAGI. CDR3 size: 16 residues.

The chain is built from TRBV5-1 and TRBJ2-7; 11 bases agree with TRBD2. This CDR3 spans 15 amino acids. In germline, CDR1 is SGHRS, CDR2 YFSETQ. The J segment lost 6 bases and the V segment lost 2 bases, leaving 7 bases of the junction unmatched. CDR3 region: CASSFGLAGPPEQYF. In nucleotides, the CDR3 is TGCGCCAGCAGCTTCGGACTAGCGGGTCCACCCGAGCAGTACTTC.